This T cell receptor (beta chain) was observed in a study of CD8 T cells in Susac syndrome. The overall study: Each patient with Susac syndrome, at the time of blood draw, was therapy-naive, on corticosteroids, or on intravenous immunoglobulin alone. Broader study findings: In Susac syndrome, CD4+ T cell repertoires lacked any clonal expansion.

The RNA input was about 0.5 to 1 ug, and it was reverse transcribed with random hexamers. Amplification of TCR beta CDR3 by immunoSEQ multiplex PCR spanned 54 Vbeta and 13 Jbeta. A single record per CDR3 protein comes from TCRdb applying MiXCR to the immunoSEQ multiplex PCR reads. In the table there are about 240,000 distinct CDR3 sequences, 90% to 97% of which are singletons. Trimming stripped 8 bases from V and 3 bases from J, with 17 bases between. Germline lookup yields CDR1 SEHNR and CDR2 FQNEAQ (reference sequence). The CDR3 extends over 14 amino acids. On this clonotype: The antigen is undetermined.

The sequence derives from a human donor with Susac syndrome. The sample taken for sequencing was CD4+ T cells from PBMCs. This sequence joins TRBV7-9 and TRBJ2-7; a weak D match, TRBD1 (6 bases). This CDR3 reads CASLRTEGIYEQYF. The CDR3 nucleotides read TGTGCCAGCTTGCGGACAGAGGGGATCTACGAGCAGTACTTC.